The 22 T cell receptor beta chains listed next were all sequenced from one sample in a study of blood T cell repertoires in COVID-19 (dated by TCRdb to 2020 to 2021). Libraries were built with the immunoSEQ multiplex PCR assay. TCRdb retrieved this table from immuneACCESS and kept in-frame rearrangements only. Not all clones are present; in checked studies, unresolved V genes account for under half, and no reason is known for the remainder. Within this sample are hundreds of thousands of clones, with approximately 83% of them counted one time only. In total, the top ten clones hold approximately 2% of the sample. The sample taken for sequencing was peripheral blood. The receptor source for this set is a woman in her thirties who had recovered from COVID-19.

The chain's CDR3 is CASSAGLAGGSSYEQYF. In DNA form, the CDR3 reads TGTGCCAGCAGCGCCGGACTAGCGGGTGGGAGCTCCTACGAGCAGTACTTC. The chain is built from TRBV5-4 and TRBJ2-7; 11 nucleotides agree with TRBD2. CDR3 length: 17 residues. V was clipped by 4 bases and J by 0 bases; unmatched bases: 9. The germline V gene encodes CDR1 SGHNT and CDR2 YYREEE (reference sequence).

The table lists this clone with a count of one. This sequence joins TRBV2 and TRBJ2-3, with TRBD2 as a possible D gene (5 bases). Trimming stripped 4 bases from V and 1 base from J, with 15 bases between. Germline CDR1 reads SNHLY; CDR2 reads FYNNEI. CDR3 size: 16 residues. The CDR3 spells CASSGGGREGTDTQYF. The CDR3 DNA reads as TGTGCCAGCAGTGGAGGAGGCCGAGAAGGCACAGATACGCAGTATTTT.

This sequence joins TRBV27 and TRBJ1-5, with D uncertain. Between the trimmed V and J ends, which lost 3 bases and 6 bases, there was a span of 6 bases. This CDR3 has 12 amino acids. The germline CDR1 and CDR2 sequences are MNHEY and SMNVEV (reference sequence). CDR3 region: CASSFPGQPQHF. The DNA of the CDR3 is TGTGCCAGCAGTTTCCCCGGTCAGCCCCAGCATTTT.

This chain links TRBV5-8 with TRBJ2-5, with D perhaps TRBD2 (5 bases). The V gene lost 3 bases and the J gene lost 3 bases, with 6 bases spanning the gap. The CDR3 is 12 residues long. Germline CDR1 is SGHTS and CDR2 is YDEGEE. The CDR3 loop is CASSYGEETQYF. In DNA, the CDR3 is TGTGCCAGCAGCTACGGGGAAGAGACCCAGTACTTC. The whole variable domain, filled in from reference TRBV5-8 and TRBJ2-5, reads EAGVTQSPTHLIKTRGQQATLRCSPISGHTSVYWYQQALGLGLQFLLWYDEGEERNRGNFPPRFSGRQFPNYSSELNVNALELEDSALYLCASSYGEETQYFGPGTRLLVL.

The chain joins TRBV18 to TRBJ2-2; TRBD1 agrees at 8 bases. CDR1 and CDR2 from the germline V gene are KGHSH and LQKENI. The length of the CDR3 is 17 residues. Trimming at V came to 0 bases and at J to 3 bases, leaving 6 bases not matched to a gene. The CDR3 DNA reads TGTGCCAGCTCACCACCCGTCGGGACAGGTCACACCGGGGAGCTGTTTTTT. It translates to CASSPPVGTGHTGELFF. The full variable domain, in which reference TRBV18 and TRBJ2-2 provide the parts outside the CDR3, is NAGVMQNPRHLVRRRGQEARLRCSPMKGHSHVYWYRQLPEEGLKFMVYLQKENIIDESGMPKERFSAEFPKEGPSILRIQQVVRGDSAAYFCASSPPVGTGHTGELFFGEGSRLTVL.

V usage is TRBV19 and J usage is TRBJ1-1; no reliable D call. V was clipped by 3 bases and J by 4 bases, with 6 bases between them. The CDR3 runs to 12 residues. CDR1 is LNHDA, CDR2 SQIVND, per germline (reference sequence). The CDR3 protein is CASSIGVTEAFF. The DNA for the CDR3 is TGTGCCAGTAGTATCGGGGTCACTGAAGCTTTCTTT.

V is TRBV6-5 and J is TRBJ1-1; TRBD1 matches at 7 bases. With 5 bases clipped from V and 5 bases from J, the junction kept 8 bases outside the gene matches. CDR3 length: 14 residues. Per the germline V gene, CDR1 is MNHEY and CDR2 is SVGAGI. Written as DNA, the CDR3 is TGTGCCAGCAGTACCTCCACAGGGGCGACTGAAGCTTTCTTT. It specifies CASSTSTGATEAFF.

J is TRBJ1-1 and V is TRBV5-4; 7 bases align to TRBD1. Germline V gene lookup returns CDR1 SGHNT and CDR2 YYREEE (reference sequence). The CDR3 loop spans 13 amino acids. The trim removed 4 bases at V and 5 bases at J, leaving 5 bases unmatched. The CDR3 sequence is CASSLRDRTEAFF. The CDR3 nucleotides are TGTGCCAGCAGCCTCAGGGACAGAACTGAAGCTTTCTTT.

The gene calls are TRBV6-5 and TRBJ1-2; D perhaps matches TRBD1 (5 bases). Trimming left V 1 base short and J 5 bases short, with 14 bases between. Germline CDR1 reads MNHEY; CDR2 reads SVGAGI. This CDR3 has 15 amino acids. In DNA form, the CDR3 reads TGTGCCAGCAGTTACTTTCCTAGGGGTCGGTATGGCTACACCTTC. Translated, it gives CASSYFPRGRYGYTF.

V usage is TRBV6-4 and J usage is TRBJ2-1; D is possibly TRBD2 (6 bases). V was shortened by 5 bases and J by 0 bases, with 11 bases between the two germline ends. Germline values: CDR1 MRHNA, CDR2 SNTAGT. The CDR3 length is 15 residues. The CDR3 nucleotides are TGTGCCAGCAGTACCGACGGGGGCTCCTACAATGAGCAGTTCTTC. It translates to CASSTDGGSYNEQFF.

V and J are TRBV6-6 and TRBJ2-4; D unclear. With 4 bases removed from V and 0 bases from J, the gap between germline ends came to 13 bases. Germline V CDR1 and CDR2: MNHNY, SVGAGI (reference sequence). This CDR3 has 16 residues. In DNA form, the CDR3 reads TGTGCCAGCAGTTCCGTGACTGAACTAGCCAAAAACATTCAGTACTTC. The encoded protein is CASSSVTELAKNIQYF.

This clone turned up a few times. This sequence joins TRBV19 and TRBJ1-5; D gene unclear. Trimming shortened V by 8 bases and J by 6 bases, and 14 bases separated the two germline ends. There are 13 residues in the CDR3. Germline V lookup: CDR1 LNHDA, CDR2 SQIVND (reference sequence). CDR3 sequence: CASSVGSGQPQHF. DNA of the CDR3: TGTGCCAGTTCGGTGGGGAGTGGTCAGCCCCAGCATTTT.

The chain recombines TRBV2 with TRBJ2-2, with 7 positions matching TRBD1. V lost 3 bases, J lost 1 base, and 2 bases stayed unmatched. The CDR3 covers 15 residues. Germline values: CDR1 SNHLY, CDR2 FYNNEI. The CDR3 DNA is TGTGCCAGCAGTGACAGGGGGTTGAACACCGGGGAGCTGTTTTTT. Encoded protein: CASSDRGLNTGELFF.

The chain is built from TRBV4-1 and TRBJ2-7; possibly TRBD1 for D (6 bases). Germline CDR1 is MGHRA and CDR2 is YSYEKL. There are 16 residues in the CDR3. V was trimmed by 5 bases and J by 2 bases, leaving 19 bases between them. The CDR3 DNA reads as TGCGCCAGCAGCACCCGCAGGGGCCTTTCCCCCTACGAGCAGTACTTC. Protein: CASSTRRGLSPYEQYF.

V usage is TRBV5-4 and J usage is TRBJ2-1; D possibly corresponds to TRBD2 (5 bases). The CDR3 is 15 residues long. Germline V gene data show CDR1 as SGHNT and CDR2 as YYREEE (reference sequence). With 4 bases removed from V and 1 base from J, the gap between germline ends came to 12 bases. The CDR3 loop is CASSPVAGSYNEQFF. The CDR3 DNA sequence: TGTGCCAGCAGCCCTGTCGCGGGTTCCTACAATGAGCAGTTCTTC. Complete variable domain (other parts from reference TRBV5-4 and TRBJ2-1): ETGVTQSPTHLIKTRGQQVTLRCSSQSGHNTVSWYQQALGQGPQFIFQYYREEENGRGNFPPRFSGLQFPNYSSELNVNALELDDSALYLCASSPVAGSYNEQFFGPGTRLTVL.

This clone was observed a handful of times. The chain carries TRBV28 and TRBJ2-2; 8 bases align to TRBD2. The germline gives CDR1 MDHEN, CDR2 SYDVKM. Losses at the gene ends were 2 bases for V and 7 bases for J; bases not matched to a gene: 6. The CDR3 has 15 residues. In nucleotides, the CDR3 is TGTGCCAGCAGTTTAAGCGGGAGAGGGGGCGGGGAGCTGTTTTTT. The encoded protein is CASSLSGRGGGELFF.

The chain combines TRBV7-9 with TRBJ2-7, with 9 bases aligning to TRBD1. Germline lookup yields CDR1 SEHNR and CDR2 FQNEAQ (reference sequence). The J segment lost 6 bases and the V segment lost 5 bases, leaving 8 bases of the junction unmatched. The CDR3 covers 14 residues. The DNA of the CDR3 is TGTGCCAGCAGCGTGCCGGGACAGGGAGTCGAGCAGTACTTC. Protein product: CASSVPGQGVEQYF.

This rearrangement joins TRBV2 to TRBJ2-1; the match to TRBD2 covers 8 bases. From germline, CDR1 is SNHLY and CDR2 FYNNEI. The CDR3 extends over 13 amino acids. J lost 6 bases, V lost 7 bases, and 5 bases had no gene match. CDR3 coding DNA: TGTGCCAGCAAGCGGGAGCTGGGCAATGAGCAGTTCTTC. Its translation is CASKRELGNEQFF.

CDR3 DNA sequence: TGCGCCAGCAGCCCGGGTGGGTCCGGCGGCGGCGACTACTTC. Protein: CASSPGGSGGGDYF. This chain uses TRBV5-1 with TRBJ2-7, with no clear D. V lost 4 bases and J 13 bases, leaving 24 bases between the germline ends. The CDR3 has 14 amino acids. CDR1 is SGHRS, CDR2 YFSETQ, per germline.

The genes are TRBV5-1 and TRBJ2-7; 9 positions agree with TRBD1. This CDR3 region has 14 residues. Looked up from germline, CDR1 is SGHRS and CDR2 is YFSETQ. V was clipped by 4 bases and J by 5 bases; unmatched bases: 7. The CDR3 protein is CASSLGQGTNEQYF. The DNA for the CDR3 is TGCGCCAGCAGCCTGGGACAGGGTACGAACGAGCAGTACTTC.

The rearrangement uses TRBV28 and TRBJ1-2; the match to TRBD1 covers 9 bases. The CDR3 is 13 residues long. The J segment lost 8 bases and the V segment lost 7 bases, leaving 8 bases of the junction unmatched. CDR1 is MDHEN, CDR2 SYDVKM, per germline. The CDR3 DNA reads TGTGCCAGCACCGGACAGGGGCGGGTAGGCTACACCTTC. Residues: CASTGQGRVGYTF.

This chain's CDR3 is CASSLKQTNYGYTF. For the CDR3, the DNA is TGTGCCAGCAGTTTAAAACAGACTAACTATGGCTACACCTTC. The J gene is TRBJ1-2, the V gene TRBV28; D remains unclear. The CDR3 spans 14 residues. V dropped 2 bases and J dropped 0 bases, with 7 bases sitting between them. CDR1 MDHEN and CDR2 SYDVKM come from the germline V gene.